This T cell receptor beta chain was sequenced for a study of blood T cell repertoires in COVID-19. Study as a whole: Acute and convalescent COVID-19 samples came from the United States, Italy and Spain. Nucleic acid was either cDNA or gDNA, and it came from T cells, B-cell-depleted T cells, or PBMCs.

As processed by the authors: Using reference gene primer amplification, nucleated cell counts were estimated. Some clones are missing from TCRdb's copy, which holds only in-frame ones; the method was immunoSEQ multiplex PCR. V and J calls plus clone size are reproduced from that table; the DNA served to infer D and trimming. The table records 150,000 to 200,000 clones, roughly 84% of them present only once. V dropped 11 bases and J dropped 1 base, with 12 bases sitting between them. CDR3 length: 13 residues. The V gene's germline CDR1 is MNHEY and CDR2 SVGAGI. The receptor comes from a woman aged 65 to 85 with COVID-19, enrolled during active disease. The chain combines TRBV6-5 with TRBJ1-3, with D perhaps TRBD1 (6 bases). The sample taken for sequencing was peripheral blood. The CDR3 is CAVSGTSGNTIYF. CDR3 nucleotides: TGTGCCGTATCCGGGACATCTGGAAACACCATATATTTT.